This T cell receptor (beta chain) was identified during a study of PD-1 blockade in classical Hodgkin lymphoma. Exposure to brentuximab vedotin varied, and each patient had relapsed following autologous stem cell transplantation. Here immunoSEQ multiplex PCR was the method, and the copy in TCRdb shows in-frame clones only, minus some. This sample has about 100,000 clones; 85% to 90% occur once, and the top ten carry under 7.5%. J lost 10 bases, V lost 0 bases, and 9 bases had no gene match. The CDR3 totals 15 residues. CDR1 is LGHNA, CDR2 YSLEER, per germline. The chain links TRBV4-3 to TRBJ2-5, with 9 bases identical to TRBD2. This clonotype originated in a human donor with classical Hodgkin lymphoma. Specimen: peripheral blood mononuclear cells (PBMCs), collected before the second cycle of nivolumab. The CDR3: CASSQESGGPGDQYF. In nucleotides, the CDR3 is TGCGCCAGCAGCCAAGAGAGCGGGGGGCCAGGAGACCAGTACTTC.